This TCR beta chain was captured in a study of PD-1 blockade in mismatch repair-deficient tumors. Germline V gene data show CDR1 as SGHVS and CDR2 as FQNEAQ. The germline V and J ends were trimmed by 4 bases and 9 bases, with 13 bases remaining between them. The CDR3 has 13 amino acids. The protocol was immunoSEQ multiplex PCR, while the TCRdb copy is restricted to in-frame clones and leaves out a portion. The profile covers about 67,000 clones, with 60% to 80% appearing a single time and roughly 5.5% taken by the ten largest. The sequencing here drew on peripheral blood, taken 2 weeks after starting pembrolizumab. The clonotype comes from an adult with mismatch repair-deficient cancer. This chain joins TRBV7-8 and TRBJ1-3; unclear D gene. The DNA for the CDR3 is TGTGCCAGCAGCTCCATTCAGCAAACCACCATATATTTT. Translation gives CASSSIQQTTIYF.